This T cell receptor (beta chain) was recovered during a study of blood T cell repertoires in COVID-19. In the study overall: The study drew acute and convalescent COVID-19 samples from the United States, Italy and Spain. PBMCs, B-cell-depleted T cells, or T cells were the source of the cDNA or gDNA that made up the material.

Original processing methods: Reference gene primer amplification gave nucleated cell count estimates. Clones were sequenced by immunoSEQ multiplex PCR, and TCRdb holds only the in-frame ones, with some missing. V, J and clone size reflect that table, while D and trimming were determined from the DNA. The sample records about 170,000 clones, about 87% being singletons. Germline loops: CDR1 LNHDA, CDR2 SQIVND (reference sequence). This CDR3 comprises 15 residues. Trimming removed 4 bases at V and 7 bases at J, with 19 bases between. The chain uses TRBV19 and TRBJ2-5; TRBD1 might be the D (6 bases). This TCR was recovered from a man aged 55-75 years with acute or convalescent COVID-19. What was sequenced was peripheral blood. CDR3 residues: CASSTAWTVVGTQYF. The DNA of the CDR3 is TGTGCCAGTAGTACCGCCTGGACAGTCGTAGGGACCCAGTACTTC.